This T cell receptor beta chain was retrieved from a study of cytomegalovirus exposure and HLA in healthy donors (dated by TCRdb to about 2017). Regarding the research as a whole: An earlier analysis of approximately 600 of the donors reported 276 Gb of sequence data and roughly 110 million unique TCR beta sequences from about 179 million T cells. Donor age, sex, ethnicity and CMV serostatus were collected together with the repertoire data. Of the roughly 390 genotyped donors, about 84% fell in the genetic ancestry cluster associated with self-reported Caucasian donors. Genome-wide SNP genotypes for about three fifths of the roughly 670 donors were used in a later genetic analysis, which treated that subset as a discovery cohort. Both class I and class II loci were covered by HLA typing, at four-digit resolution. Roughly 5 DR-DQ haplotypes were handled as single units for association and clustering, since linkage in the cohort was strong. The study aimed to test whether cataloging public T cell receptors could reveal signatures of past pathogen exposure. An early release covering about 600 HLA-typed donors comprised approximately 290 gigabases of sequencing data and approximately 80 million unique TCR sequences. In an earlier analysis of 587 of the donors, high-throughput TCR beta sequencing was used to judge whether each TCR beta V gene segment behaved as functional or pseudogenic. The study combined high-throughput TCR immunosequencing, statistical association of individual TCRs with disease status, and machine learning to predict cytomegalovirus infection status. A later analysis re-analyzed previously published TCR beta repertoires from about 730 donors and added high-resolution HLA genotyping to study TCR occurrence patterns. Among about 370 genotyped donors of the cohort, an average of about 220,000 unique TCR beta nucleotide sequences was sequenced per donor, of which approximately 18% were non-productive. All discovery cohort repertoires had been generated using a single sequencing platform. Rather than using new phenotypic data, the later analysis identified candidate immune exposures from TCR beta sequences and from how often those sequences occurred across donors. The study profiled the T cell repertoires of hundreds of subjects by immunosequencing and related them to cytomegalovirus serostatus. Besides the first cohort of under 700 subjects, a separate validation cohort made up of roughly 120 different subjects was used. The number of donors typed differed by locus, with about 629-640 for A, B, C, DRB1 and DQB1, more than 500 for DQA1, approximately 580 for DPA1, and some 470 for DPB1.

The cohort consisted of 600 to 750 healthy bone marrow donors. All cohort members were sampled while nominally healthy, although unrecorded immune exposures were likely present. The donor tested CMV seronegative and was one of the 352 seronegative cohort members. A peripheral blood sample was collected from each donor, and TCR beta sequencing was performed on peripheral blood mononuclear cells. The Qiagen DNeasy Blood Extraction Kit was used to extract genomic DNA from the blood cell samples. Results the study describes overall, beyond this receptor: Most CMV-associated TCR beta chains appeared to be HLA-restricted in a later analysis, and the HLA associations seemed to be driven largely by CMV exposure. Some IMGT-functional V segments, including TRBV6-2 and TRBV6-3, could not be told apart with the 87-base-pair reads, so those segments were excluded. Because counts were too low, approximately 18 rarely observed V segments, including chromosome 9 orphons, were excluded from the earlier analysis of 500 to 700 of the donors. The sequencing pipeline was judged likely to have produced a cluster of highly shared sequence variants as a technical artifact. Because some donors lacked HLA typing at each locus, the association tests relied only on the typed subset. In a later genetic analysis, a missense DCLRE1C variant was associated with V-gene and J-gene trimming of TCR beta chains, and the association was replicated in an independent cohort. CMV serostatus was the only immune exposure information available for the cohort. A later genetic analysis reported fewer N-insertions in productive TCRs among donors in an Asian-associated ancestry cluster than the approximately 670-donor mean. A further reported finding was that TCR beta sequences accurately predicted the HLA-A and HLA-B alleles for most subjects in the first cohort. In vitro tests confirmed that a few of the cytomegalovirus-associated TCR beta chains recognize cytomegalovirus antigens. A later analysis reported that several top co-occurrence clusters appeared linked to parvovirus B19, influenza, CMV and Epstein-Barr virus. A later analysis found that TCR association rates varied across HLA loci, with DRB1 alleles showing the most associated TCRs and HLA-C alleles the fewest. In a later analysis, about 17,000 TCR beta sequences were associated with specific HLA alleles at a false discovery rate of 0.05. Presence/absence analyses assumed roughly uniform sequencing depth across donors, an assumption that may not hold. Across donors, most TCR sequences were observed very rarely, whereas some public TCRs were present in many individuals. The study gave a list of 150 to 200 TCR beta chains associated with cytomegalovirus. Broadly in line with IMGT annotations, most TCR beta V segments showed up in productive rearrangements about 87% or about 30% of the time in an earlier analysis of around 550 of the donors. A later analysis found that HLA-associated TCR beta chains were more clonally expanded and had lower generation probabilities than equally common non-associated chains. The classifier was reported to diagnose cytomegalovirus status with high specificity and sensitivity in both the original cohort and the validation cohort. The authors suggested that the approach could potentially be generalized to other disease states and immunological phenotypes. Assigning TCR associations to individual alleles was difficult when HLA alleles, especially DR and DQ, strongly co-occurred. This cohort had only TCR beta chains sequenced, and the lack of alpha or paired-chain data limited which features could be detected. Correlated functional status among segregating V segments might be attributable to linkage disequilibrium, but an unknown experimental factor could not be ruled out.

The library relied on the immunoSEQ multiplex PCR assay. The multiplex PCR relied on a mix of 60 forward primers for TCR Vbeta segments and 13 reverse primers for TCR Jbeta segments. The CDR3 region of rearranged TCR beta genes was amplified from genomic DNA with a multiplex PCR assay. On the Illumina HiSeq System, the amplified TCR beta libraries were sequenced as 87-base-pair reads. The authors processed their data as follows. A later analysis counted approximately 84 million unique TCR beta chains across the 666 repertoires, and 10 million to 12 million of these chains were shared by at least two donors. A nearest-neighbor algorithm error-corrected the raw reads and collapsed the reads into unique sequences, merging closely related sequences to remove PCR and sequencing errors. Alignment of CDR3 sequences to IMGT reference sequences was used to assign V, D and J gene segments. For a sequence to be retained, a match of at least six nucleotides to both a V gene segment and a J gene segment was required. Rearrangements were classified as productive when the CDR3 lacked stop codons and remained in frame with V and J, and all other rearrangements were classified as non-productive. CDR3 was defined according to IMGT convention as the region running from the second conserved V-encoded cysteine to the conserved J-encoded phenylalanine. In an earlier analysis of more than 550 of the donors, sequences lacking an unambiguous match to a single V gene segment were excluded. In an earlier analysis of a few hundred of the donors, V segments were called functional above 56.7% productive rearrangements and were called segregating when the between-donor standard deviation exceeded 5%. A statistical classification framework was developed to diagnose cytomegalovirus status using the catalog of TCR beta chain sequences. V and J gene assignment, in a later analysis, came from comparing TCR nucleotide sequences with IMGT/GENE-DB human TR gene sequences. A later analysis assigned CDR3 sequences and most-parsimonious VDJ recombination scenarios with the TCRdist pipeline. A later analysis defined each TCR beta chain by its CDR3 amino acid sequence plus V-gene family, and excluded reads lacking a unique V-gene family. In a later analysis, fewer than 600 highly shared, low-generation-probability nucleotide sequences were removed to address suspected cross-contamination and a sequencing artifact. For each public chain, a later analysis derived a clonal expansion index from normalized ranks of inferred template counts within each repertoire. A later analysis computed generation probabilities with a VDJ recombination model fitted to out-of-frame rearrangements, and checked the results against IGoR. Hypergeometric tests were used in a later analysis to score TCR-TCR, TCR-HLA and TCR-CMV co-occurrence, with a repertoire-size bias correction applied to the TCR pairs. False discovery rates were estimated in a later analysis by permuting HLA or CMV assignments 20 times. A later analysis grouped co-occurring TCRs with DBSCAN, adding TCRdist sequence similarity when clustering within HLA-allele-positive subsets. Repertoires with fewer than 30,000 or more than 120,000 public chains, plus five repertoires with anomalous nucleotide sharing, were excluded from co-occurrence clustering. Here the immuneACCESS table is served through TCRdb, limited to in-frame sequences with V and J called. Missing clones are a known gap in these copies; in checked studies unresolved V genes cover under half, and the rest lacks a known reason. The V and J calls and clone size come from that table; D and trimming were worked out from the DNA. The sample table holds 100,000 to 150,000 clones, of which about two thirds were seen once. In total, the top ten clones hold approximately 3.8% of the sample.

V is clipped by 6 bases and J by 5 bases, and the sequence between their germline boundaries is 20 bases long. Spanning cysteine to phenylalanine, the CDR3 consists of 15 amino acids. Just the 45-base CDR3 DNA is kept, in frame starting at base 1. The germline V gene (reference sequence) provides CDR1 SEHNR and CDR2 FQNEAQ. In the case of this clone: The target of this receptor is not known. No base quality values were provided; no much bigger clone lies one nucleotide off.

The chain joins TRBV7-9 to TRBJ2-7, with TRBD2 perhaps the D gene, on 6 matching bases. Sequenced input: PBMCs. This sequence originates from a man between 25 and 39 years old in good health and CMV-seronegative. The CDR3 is CASRSSRGTLDEQYF. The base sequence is TGTGCCAGCAGGAGTTCGCGGGGTACGCTCGACGAGCAGTACTTC.